The 29 T cell receptor beta chains below all came from one sample that was sequenced in a study of blood T cells in healthy people across ages. For the second PCR, which ran for about 7 to 11 cycles, a sample-barcoded 5' primer and a J-beta primer mix were used. TCRdb reprocessed the 5' RACE reads via MiXCR and lists one record per CDR3 protein. The sample has roughly 800,000 distinct CDR3 sequences; 20% to 25% are singletons. These data also featured in a second study, about T cells of mothers and their children.

Sample: blood. Receptors were obtained from a boy younger than 18 in good health.

The genes are TRBV6-5 and TRBJ2-5; the D call may be TRBD1 or TRBD2 (5 bases each). Near its end, the DNA agrees better with TRBJ2-1, so the J call may be wrong. Germline CDR1 is MNHEY and CDR2 is SVGAGI. The CDR3 extends over 15 amino acids. CDR3 region: CASINLAWGVGEQFF. CDR3 DNA sequence: TGTGCCAGCATTAACCTAGCCTGGGGCGTCGGTGAGCAGTTCTTC.

This clonotype was detected ten times or more. This chain connects TRBV28 to TRBJ1-1, with unresolved D. CDR1 is MDHEN, CDR2 SYDVKM, per germline. Trimming took off 2 bases at V and 1 base at J, with 2 bases between the two ends. The CDR3 loop spans 12 amino acids. The CDR3 is CASSLENTEAFF. The CDR3 DNA reads as TGTGCCAGCAGTTTAGAGAACACTGAAGCTTTCTTT.

This clonotype was seen many times. DNA of the CDR3: TGTGCCAGCAGCCAGCTGCAAGAGACCCAGTACTTC. Translation: CASSQLQETQYF. The chain recombines TRBV3-1 with TRBJ2-5; D is undetermined. Germline lookup yields CDR1 LGHDT and CDR2 YNNKEL (reference sequence). CDR3 size: 12 residues. Trimming removed 3 bases from V and 2 bases from J, with 4 bases in between.

The V and J genes are TRBV20-1 and TRBJ2-5, with 11 nucleotides matching TRBD2. The DNA end is more similar to TRBJ2-1, so the J call may be wrong. The CDR3 contains 14 residues. Germline-derived CDR1 and CDR2 are DFQATT and SNEGSKA (reference sequence). The CDR3: CSAIPSGGFNEQFF. CDR3 in DNA: TGCAGTGCTATCCCTAGCGGGGGGTTCAATGAGCAGTTCTTC.

The chain has TRBV28 and TRBJ1-1; D ambiguous. Trimming removed 3 bases at V and 1 base at J, with 9 bases between. Germline loops: CDR1 MDHEN, CDR2 SYDVKM. CDR3 length: 14 amino acids. CDR3 loop: CASSFHQTNTEAFF. CDR3 nucleotides: TGTGCCAGCAGTTTTCATCAGACGAACACTGAAGCTTTCTTT.

The chain links TRBV28 to TRBJ2-5; D is perhaps TRBD1 or TRBD2 (5 bases each). The J call is uncertain, as TRBJ2-7 better fits the DNA end. The V gene's germline CDR1 is MDHEN and CDR2 SYDVKM. CDR3 size: 12 residues. CDR3 sequence: CASAEGPYEQYF. The CDR3 bases are TGTGCCAGCGCAGAGGGACCCTACGAGCAGTACTTC.

A word on this clonotype: A read error may produce the germline difference seen at one junction end. The V and J genes are TRBV2 and TRBJ2-1; 8 bases map to TRBD2. The CDR3 is made up of 13 amino acids. In germline, CDR1 is SNHLY, CDR2 FYNNEI. The CDR3 spells CASNGRVYSEQFF. CDR3 bases: TGTGCCAGCAACGGGAGGGTTTACAGTGAGCAGTTCTTC.

This clonotype was seen only a few times. The gene calls are TRBV28 and TRBJ2-2; D possibly uses TRBD1 or TRBD2 (5 bases each). V lost 3 bases and J lost 6, with 14 bases in between. In germline, CDR1 is MDHEN, CDR2 SYDVKM. The CDR3 extends over 15 amino acids. This chain's CDR3 is CASSFRGSEAGELFF. In nucleotides, the CDR3 is TGTGCCAGCAGTTTTCGGGGCTCGGAGGCCGGGGAGCTGTTTTTT.

The genes are TRBV7-2 and TRBJ2-7, with D possibly being TRBD1 (6 bases). Trimming cost V 5 bases and J 3 bases, with 14 bases left between them. CDR1 is SGHTA and CDR2 is FQGNSA in the germline V gene. The CDR3 extends over 14 amino acids. DNA for the CDR3: TGTGCCAGCAGCCGCCGGGACATAGACTACGAGCAGTACTTC. Its protein is CASSRRDIDYEQYF.

The chain recombines TRBV2 with TRBJ1-1; D unclear. The CDR3 loop spans 14 amino acids. Germline CDR1 and CDR2: SNHLY and FYNNEI. V lost 1 base and J 4 bases, leaving 10 bases between the germline ends. CDR3 in DNA: TGTGCCAGCAGTGAAGGGAGGGCGGGCACTGAAGCTTTCTTT. As protein: CASSEGRAGTEAFF. Based on the CDR3 plus reference TRBV2 and TRBJ1-1, the full variable domain is EPEVTQTPSHQVTQMGQEVILRCVPISNHLYFYWYRQILGQKVEFLVSFYNNEISEKSEIFDDQFSVERPDGSNFTLKIRSTKLEDSAMYFCASSEGRAGTEAFFGQGTRLTVV.

The chain has TRBV9 and TRBJ2-3, with D possibly being TRBD2 (6 bases). Trimming removed 1 base at V and 4 bases at J, with 13 bases between. This CDR3 has 15 residues. Germline V gene data show CDR1 as SGDLS and CDR2 as YYNGEE. The CDR3 region is CASSVSGEWPDTQYF. CDR3 nucleotides: TGTGCCAGCAGCGTATCGGGAGAATGGCCAGATACGCAGTATTTT. The variable domain in full, completed from reference TRBV9 and TRBJ2-3, reads DSGVTQTPKHLITATGQRVTLRCSPRSGDLSVYWYQQSLDQGLQFLIQYYNGEERAKGNILERFSAQQFPDLHSELNLSSLELGDSALYFCASSVSGEWPDTQYFGPGTRLTVL.

In this sample, this clonotype turned up a few times. This chain joins TRBV19 and TRBJ2-1; 9 bases match TRBD2. J lost 7 bases, V lost 6 bases, and 10 bases had no gene match. The CDR3 runs 15 residues. The V gene's germline CDR1 is LNHDA and CDR2 SQIVND (reference sequence). As DNA, the CDR3 is TGTGCCAGTAGCGACGGGACTAGCTCGTGGAATGAGCAGTTCTTC. Protein sequence: CASSDGTSSWNEQFF. Full variable domain (outside the CDR3, taken from reference TRBV19 and TRBJ2-1): DGGITQSPKYLFRKEGQNVTLSCEQNLNHDAMYWYRQDPGQGLRLIYYSQIVNDFQKGDIAEGYSVSREKKESFPLTVTSAQKNPTAFYLCASSDGTSSWNEQFFGPGTRLTVL.

A note on this clonotype: A much more abundant neighbour one base away suggests this may be a read error. This chain joins TRBV7-2 and TRBJ2-7, with 9 bases matching TRBD2. There are 15 residues in the CDR3. From germline, CDR1 is SGHTA and CDR2 FQGNSA. The CDR3 DNA follows: TGTGCCAGCAGCTTAGGGGCGGGGGGGTCCTACGAGCAGCACTTC. Its protein is CASSLGAGGSYEQHF.

This chain connects TRBV7-9 to TRBJ2-1; TRBD2 aligns across 10 bases. Germline V gene sequence: CDR1 SEHNR, CDR2 FQNEAQ (reference sequence). The CDR3 sequence is 15 residues long. J gave up 6 bases and V 4 bases, and 6 bases lay outside the gene matches. This chain's CDR3 is CASSSASGGGNEQFF. CDR3 DNA sequence: TGTGCCAGCAGCTCCGCTAGCGGGGGAGGCAATGAGCAGTTCTTC.

The chain uses TRBV27 and TRBJ2-5; D perhaps matches TRBD1 (6 bases). The CDR3 loop spans 14 amino acids. CDR1 and CDR2 (germline): MNHEY, SMNVEV (reference sequence). Trimming cost V 3 bases and J 1 base, with 9 bases left between them. CDR3 region: CASSFGRGQETQYF. The CDR3 bases are TGTGCCAGCAGTTTCGGCAGGGGCCAAGAGACCCAGTACTTC.

The chain has TRBV2 and TRBJ2-5, with 8 bases aligning to TRBD1. Germline V CDR1 and CDR2: SNHLY, FYNNEI. With 5 bases clipped from V and 5 bases from J, the junction kept 7 bases outside the gene matches. The length of the CDR3 is 14 residues. CDR3 loop: CASSPDRVRETQYF. As DNA, the CDR3 is TGTGCCAGCAGTCCGGACAGGGTCCGGGAGACCCAGTACTTC.

This clonotype was observed a few times. The CDR3 sequence: CASSATGGSYGYTF. CDR3 sequence (DNA): TGTGCCAGCAGTGCGACAGGGGGGAGCTATGGCTACACCTTC. V and J are TRBV12-3 or TRBV12-4 and TRBJ1-2, with 9 bases aligning to TRBD1. The CDR3 is 14 residues long. V dropped 5 bases and J dropped 4; count of bases not matched to a gene: 5.

This clonotype has just a few counts. The CDR3 DNA reads TGCAGCGTTGTAAGAGTGCTGGGAACTAACTATGGCTACACCTTC. Translating gives CSVVRVLGTNYGYTF. The chain couples TRBV29-1 to TRBJ1-2; no firm D call. Trimming left V 4 bases short and J 0 bases short, with 15 bases between. Germline V gene lookup returns CDR1 SQVTM and CDR2 ANQGSEA. CDR3 length: 15 residues.

A word on this clonotype: At one of its ends the junction is not consistent with the germline gene, which may arise from a read error. The V and J genes are TRBV6-1 and TRBJ2-7; the D gene is possibly TRBD1 (6 bases). Germline assignment: CDR1 MNHNS and CDR2 SASEGT. The CDR3 has 12 amino acids. CDR3 loop: CASGEGGYEQYF. Written as DNA, the CDR3 is TGTGCCAGCGGTGAAGGGGGATACGAGCAGTACTTC.

The rearrangement uses TRBV28 and TRBJ1-5, with 7 bases fitting TRBD1. The germline gives CDR1 MDHEN, CDR2 SYDVKM. This CDR3 spans 13 amino acids. Trimming at V came to 11 bases and at J to 3 bases, leaving 7 bases not matched to a gene. The CDR3 bases are TGTGCCTTAGGGGACAGAAACAATCAGCCCCAGCATTTT. As protein: CALGDRNNQPQHF.

There are a few counts of this clonotype. The V call is TRBV5-1, the J call TRBJ2-7; 15 bases line up with TRBD2. CDR1 and CDR2 (germline): SGHRS, YFSETQ. V gave up 2 bases and J gave up 6 bases; unmatched junction bases: 18. The CDR3 spans 20 residues. CDR3 sequence reads: CASSFGEPGLAGGLAAEQYF. DNA of the CDR3: TGCGCCAGCAGCTTCGGAGAACCGGGACTAGCGGGAGGTCTTGCGGCCGAGCAGTACTTC.

This clonotype was observed many times. CDR3: CASSQGDQPQHF. The CDR3 DNA reads as TGTGCCAGCAGTCAGGGGGATCAGCCCCAGCATTTT. The gene calls are TRBV12-3 or TRBV12-4 and TRBJ1-5; 7 positions agree with TRBD1. This CDR3 is 12 amino acids long. Trimming took 5 bases from V and 5 from J; bases not matched to a gene: 0.

This clonotype was seen a handful of times. The CDR3 loop is CASSYSRANTGELFF. The CDR3 DNA follows: TGTGCCAGCAGTTATTCGCGGGCGAACACCGGGGAGCTGTTTTTT. The chain couples TRBV6-5 to TRBJ2-2; D may be TRBD2 (5 bases). Trimming removed 3 bases from V and 0 bases from J, with 8 bases in between. The germline gives CDR1 MNHEY, CDR2 SVGAGI. This CDR3 spans 15 amino acids.

The gene calls are TRBV29-1 and TRBJ1-1; D is undetermined. Between the trimmed V and J ends, which lost 4 bases and 1 base, there was a span of 10 bases. The CDR3 has 13 residues. Germline CDR1 SQVTM, CDR2 ANQGSEA. The CDR3 protein is CSVGAQTNTEAFF. CDR3 DNA: TGCAGCGTTGGGGCACAGACGAACACTGAAGCTTTCTTT.

This clonotype was seen just once. The rearrangement joins TRBV29-1 to TRBJ2-5; D might be TRBD2 (5 bases). Matching the DNA end better, TRBJ2-1 makes the J call doubtful. This CDR3 has 14 amino acids. Germline V gives CDR1 SQVTM, CDR2 ANQGSEA. The CDR3 DNA sequence: TGCAGCGTTGATACCGGGGTCTATATCAATGAGCAGTTCTTC. Translated: CSVDTGVYINEQFF.

The sample holds many counts of this clonotype. This sequence joins TRBV7-9 and TRBJ2-5, with D perhaps given as TRBD1 or TRBD2 (6 bases each). Germline assignment: CDR1 SEHNR and CDR2 FQNEAQ (reference sequence). Trimming stripped 5 bases from V and 4 bases from J, with 17 bases between. The length of the CDR3 is 15 residues. The CDR3 DNA follows: TGTGCCAGCAGCCCCCGCCAACAGGGAGGAGAGACCCAGTACTTC. This codes for CASSPRQQGGETQYF.

The CDR3 DNA sequence: TGTGCCAGCAGGATGTCCGCTCCGGGAACGAACACTGAAGCTTTCTTT. This codes for CASRMSAPGTNTEAFF. J is TRBJ1-1 and V is TRBV6-2 or TRBV6-3; D remains unclear. There are 16 residues in the CDR3. Trimming took 6 bases from V and 1 from J, leaving 18 bases between them. From germline, CDR1 is MNHEY and CDR2 SVGEGT.

In its sample, this clonotype was seen many times. CDR3 in DNA: TGTGCCAGCTCTAAAGGACTAGCGGATTACAATGAGCAGTTCTTC. It translates to CASSKGLADYNEQFF. The chain is built from TRBV18 and TRBJ2-1, with 10 nucleotides matching TRBD2. CDR3 length: 15 amino acids. Per germline, CDR1 KGHSH and CDR2 LQKENI. Trimming took 6 bases from V and 4 from J; bases not matched to a gene: 6.

This chain joins TRBV9 and TRBJ2-3; 8 bases line up with TRBD2. The CDR3 has 15 amino acids. V gave up 0 bases and J gave up 4 bases; unmatched junction bases: 4. Germline-derived CDR1 and CDR2 are SGDLS and YYNGEE. The DNA of the CDR3 is TGTGCCAGCAGCGTAGCGGGGGGGCCCGCAGATACGCAGTATTTT. This sequence encodes CASSVAGGPADTQYF.